The 5 T cell receptor beta chains below come from one sample, sequenced in a study of blood T cell repertoires in COVID-19. Clones were sequenced by immunoSEQ multiplex PCR, and TCRdb holds only the in-frame ones, with some missing. The profile shows a few hundred thousand clones, about 90% of them singletons. The material sequenced was PBMCs or T cells enriched from blood (not recorded which). These receptors were obtained from a woman aged 18-35 years with acute COVID-19.

This clone was found once. The chain recombines TRBV4-1 with TRBJ2-7; 7 bases agree with TRBD1. Losses at the gene ends were 3 bases for V and 2 bases for J; bases not matched to a gene: 7. Germline V lookup: CDR1 MGHRA, CDR2 YSYEKL. The CDR3 has 15 residues. The CDR3 loop is CASSQPDRPPYEQYF. The DNA of the CDR3 is TGCGCCAGCAGCCAGCCGGACAGGCCCCCCTACGAGCAGTACTTC.

The V gene is TRBV6-2 or TRBV6-3, the J gene TRBJ2-2; 14 nucleotides agree with TRBD2. CDR1 is MNHEY and CDR2 is SVGEGT in the germline V gene. V was clipped by 0 bases and J by 3 bases; unmatched bases: 3. This CDR3 comprises 18 residues. The CDR3, as DNA: TGTGCCAGCAGTTACTCGACTAGCGGGAGGGCGCACACCGGGGAGCTGTTTTTT. Translated: CASSYSTSGRAHTGELFF.

This clone appeared a single time. This chain uses TRBV19 with TRBJ1-6; 9 positions agree with TRBD1. Looked up from germline, CDR1 is LNHDA and CDR2 is SQIVND (reference sequence). The CDR3 length is 15 residues. Losses at the gene ends were 5 bases for V and 10 bases for J; bases not matched to a gene: 9. CDR3 sequence reads: CASSPPGQGKSPLHF. The CDR3 coding sequence is TGTGCCAGTAGTCCGCCGGGACAGGGTAAATCACCCCTCCACTTT.

V and J are TRBV19 and TRBJ1-1; the match to TRBD1 covers 8 bases. This CDR3 comprises 14 residues. Germline values: CDR1 LNHDA, CDR2 SQIVND (reference sequence). The junction had 5 bases not matched to a gene; V was cut back by 4 bases and J by 4 bases. CDR3 sequence: CASSNRGKGTEAFF. DNA for the CDR3: TGTGCCAGTAGTAACAGGGGGAAGGGCACTGAAGCTTTCTTT.

This CDR3 is CASSLARGNTGELFF. The CDR3, as DNA: TGCGCCAGCAGCTTGGCGCGGGGGAACACCGGGGAGCTGTTTTTT. The V call is TRBV5-1, the J call TRBJ2-2; a possible D gene is TRBD2 (6 bases). The ends were cut back, 0 bases at V and 1 base at J, with 7 bases in the middle. The CDR3 has 15 amino acids. Germline assignment: CDR1 SGHRS and CDR2 YFSETQ.